The rows below give T cell receptor beta chains drawn from one sample of a study of CD8+ T cells in alopecia areata. Assay used: immunoSEQ multiplex PCR; TCRdb lists only in-frame clones, some missing. The sample includes tens of thousands of clones, around 30% seen only once; the top ten take more than 12%. Source: CD8+ T cells sorted from blood, taken at week 4, from a patient treated with tofacitinib. Every receptor here comes from a human donor with alopecia areata. Each CDR3 is given with its conserved first and last residue. The D gene is left open where the match is weak. For some rows the clone size is stated as once, few or many, or as a class when expanded; others skip it.

d_call: .
j_call: TRBJ2-7
v_call: TRBV19
clone_size: .
cdr3_nt: TGTGCCGTCGGGCAGGAGACCTACGAGCAGTACTTC
cdr3_aa: CAVGQETYEQYF

d_call: TRBD1
j_call: TRBJ2-5
v_call: TRBV18
clone_size: .
cdr3_nt: TGTGCCAGCTCACTAAGAGACAGGGTAGGAGGAGAGACCCAGTACTTC
cdr3_aa: CASSLRDRVGGETQYF

d_call: .
j_call: TRBJ2-3
v_call: TRBV29-1
clone_size: .
cdr3_nt: TGCAGCGTTGTTGGCCTAGCGGATACGCAGTATTTT
cdr3_aa: CSVVGLADTQYF

d_call: TRBD2
j_call: TRBJ2-7
v_call: TRBV29-1
clone_size: .
cdr3_nt: TGCAGCGTCGGCGGGGGGAGCCAATACGAGCAGTACTTC
cdr3_aa: CSVGGGSQYEQYF

d_call: .
j_call: TRBJ1-1
v_call: TRBV25-1
clone_size: many
cdr3_nt: TGTGCCAGCAGTGATGGCCGGGGGCGCGGGGCCACTGAAGCTTTCTTT
cdr3_aa: CASSDGRGRGATEAFF

d_call: .
j_call: TRBJ1-2
v_call: TRBV29-1
clone_size: .
cdr3_nt: TGCAGCGTTGTATCCCAGGGATCGTACTATGGCTACACCTTC
cdr3_aa: CSVVSQGSYYGYTF

d_call: TRBD1
j_call: TRBJ1-1
v_call: TRBV27
clone_size: .
cdr3_nt: TGTGCCAGCAGTTCACGGGACAGGGTCACTGAAGCTTTCTTT
cdr3_aa: CASSSRDRVTEAFF

d_call: TRBD1
j_call: TRBJ1-1
v_call: TRBV30
clone_size: .
cdr3_nt: TGTGCCTGGAGCATAGGACAGGGGTTGAACACTGAAGCTTTCTTT
cdr3_aa: CAWSIGQGLNTEAFF

d_call: .
j_call: TRBJ2-6
v_call: TRBV15
clone_size: .
cdr3_nt: TGTGCCACCAGCAGAGATAGGGGTGGGGCCAACGTCCTGACTTTC
cdr3_aa: CATSRDRGGANVLTF

d_call: .
j_call: TRBJ2-1
v_call: TRBV13
clone_size: .
cdr3_nt: TGTGCCAGCAGCCAAATTTCCGGCCGTGAGCAGTTCTTC
cdr3_aa: CASSQISGREQFF

d_call: .
j_call: TRBJ1-2
v_call: TRBV29-1
clone_size: .
cdr3_nt: TGCAGCGTTGTGGCAGGGAACTATGGCTACACCTTC
cdr3_aa: CSVVAGNYGYTF

d_call: .
j_call: TRBJ2-3
v_call: TRBV29-1
clone_size: .
cdr3_nt: TGCAGCGTTGGTGGGCTGAGTGCGGATACGCAGTATTTT
cdr3_aa: CSVGGLSADTQYF

d_call: .
j_call: TRBJ1-5
v_call: TRBV9
clone_size: .
cdr3_nt: TGTGCCAGCAGCCCAGGTGCCCTCAATCAGCCCCAGCATTTT
cdr3_aa: CASSPGALNQPQHF

d_call: TRBD2
j_call: TRBJ2-1
v_call: TRBV29-1
clone_size: .
cdr3_nt: TGCAGCGTTTTCGGACTAGCGGGGGGGAATGAGCAGTTCTTC
cdr3_aa: CSVFGLAGGNEQFF

d_call: .
j_call: TRBJ1-4
v_call: TRBV9
clone_size: few
cdr3_nt: TGTGCCAGCAGCGTAGGTAGTTTCGCTAATGAAAAACTGTTTTTT
cdr3_aa: CASSVGSFANEKLFF

d_call: TRBD2
j_call: TRBJ2-7
v_call: TRBV29-1
clone_size: .
cdr3_nt: TGCAGCGCCTGGGAGGGAGACTCCTACGAGCAGTACTTC
cdr3_aa: CSAWEGDSYEQYF

d_call: .
j_call: TRBJ1-1
v_call: TRBV29-1
clone_size: .
cdr3_nt: TGCAGCGGGCGGGGTAACACTGAAGCTTTCTTT
cdr3_aa: CSGRGNTEAFF

d_call: .
j_call: TRBJ2-5
v_call: TRBV6-5
clone_size: .
cdr3_nt: TGTGCCACACTAAATTTGGGGGGAAGGCGCGAGACCCAGTACTTC
cdr3_aa: CATLNLGGRRETQYF

d_call: TRBD2
j_call: TRBJ2-1
v_call: TRBV29-1
clone_size: .
cdr3_nt: TGCAGCGTTGAAGGGACTAGCGGGTTCTACAATGAGCAGTTCTTC
cdr3_aa: CSVEGTSGFYNEQFF

d_call: .
j_call: TRBJ2-7
v_call: TRBV25-1
clone_size: .
cdr3_nt: TGTGCCAGCAGTGAATTGGGGGGCGTGCCTTCCTACGAGCAGTACTTC
cdr3_aa: CASSELGGVPSYEQYF

d_call: .
j_call: TRBJ1-1
v_call: TRBV7-9
clone_size: .
cdr3_nt: TGTGCCAGCAGCCCTCCGGGACGGATGAACACTGAAGCTTTCTTT
cdr3_aa: CASSPPGRMNTEAFF

d_call: .
j_call: TRBJ2-6
v_call: TRBV2
clone_size: .
cdr3_nt: TGTGCCAGCAGTGAAGCCTTTGCCAGGAGCTCTGGGGCCAACGTCCTGACTTTC
cdr3_aa: CASSEAFARSSGANVLTF

d_call: .
j_call: TRBJ1-2
v_call: TRBV6-6
clone_size: .
cdr3_nt: TGTGCCAGCACCATGGACTATGGCTACACCTTC
cdr3_aa: CASTMDYGYTF

d_call: TRBD1
j_call: TRBJ2-7
v_call: TRBV6-1
clone_size: .
cdr3_nt: TGTGCCAGCCGAGGACAGGACTCCTACGAGCAGTACTTC
cdr3_aa: CASRGQDSYEQYF

d_call: TRBD1
j_call: TRBJ2-7
v_call: TRBV7-2
clone_size: .
cdr3_nt: TGTGCCAGCAGCCCCAGGGACAGGGGGCTCTACGAGCAGTACTTC
cdr3_aa: CASSPRDRGLYEQYF

d_call: TRBD1
j_call: TRBJ2-1
v_call: TRBV29-1
clone_size: .
cdr3_nt: TGCAGCGTCCCGGGACAGGGGGCTAGGGGCAATGAGCAGTTCTTC
cdr3_aa: CSVPGQGARGNEQFF

d_call: .
j_call: TRBJ2-5
v_call: TRBV25-1
clone_size: few
cdr3_nt: TGTGCCAGCACCCACCTCAGGGGTGGGGAGACCCAGTACTTC
cdr3_aa: CASTHLRGGETQYF

d_call: .
j_call: TRBJ2-7
v_call: TRBV29-1
clone_size: .
cdr3_nt: TGCAGCGTTGTCGAAAAACCCTACGAGCAGTACTTC
cdr3_aa: CSVVEKPYEQYF

d_call: .
j_call: TRBJ2-5
v_call: TRBV25-1
clone_size: .
cdr3_nt: TGTGCCAGCAGTGAACGGGCCAGAAAAGAGACCCAGTACTTC
cdr3_aa: CASSERARKETQYF

d_call: TRBD1
j_call: TRBJ1-1
v_call: TRBV30
clone_size: .
cdr3_nt: TGTGCCTTTTCCGAGGGGACAGGTATGAACACTGAAGCTTTCTTT
cdr3_aa: CAFSEGTGMNTEAFF

d_call: TRBD2
j_call: TRBJ2-1
v_call: TRBV7-3
clone_size: few
cdr3_nt: TGTGCCAGCAGCTTAATGCCCCCGGGGCGGGAGGGCCAAAATGAGCAGTTCTTC
cdr3_aa: CASSLMPPGREGQNEQFF

d_call: .
j_call: TRBJ2-1
v_call: TRBV7-9
clone_size: .
cdr3_nt: TGTGCCAGCAGCTACCCGGGGGCCCCCAATGAGCAGTTCTTC
cdr3_aa: CASSYPGAPNEQFF

d_call: .
j_call: TRBJ1-2
v_call: TRBV29-1
clone_size: .
cdr3_nt: TGCAGCGTGGATACTCAGGGGACACCAACCTATGGCTACACCTTC
cdr3_aa: CSVDTQGTPTYGYTF

d_call: .
j_call: TRBJ2-7
v_call: TRBV28
clone_size: .
cdr3_nt: TGTGCCAGCAGTGTGATCCAGAATGCCCCGGGGCAGTACTTC
cdr3_aa: CASSVIQNAPGQYF

d_call: TRBD2
j_call: TRBJ2-7
v_call: TRBV29-1
clone_size: few
cdr3_nt: TGCAGCGTTGAAGGCCTAGCGGGAGGATTCTACGAGCAGTACTTC
cdr3_aa: CSVEGLAGGFYEQYF

d_call: .
j_call: TRBJ1-2
v_call: TRBV29-1
clone_size: few
cdr3_nt: TGCAGCGTTGAGCAGACCAACTATGGCTACACCTTC
cdr3_aa: CSVEQTNYGYTF

d_call: TRBD1
j_call: TRBJ1-1
v_call: TRBV29-1
clone_size: few
cdr3_nt: TGCAGCGTTTTACAGGAGGACAGGCCGAACACTGAAGCTTTCTTT
cdr3_aa: CSVLQEDRPNTEAFF

d_call: .
j_call: TRBJ2-7
v_call: TRBV7-9
clone_size: .
cdr3_nt: TGTGCCAGCAGCTTTGAAACGAGCGGGCGCTCCTACGAGCAGTACTTC
cdr3_aa: CASSFETSGRSYEQYF

d_call: TRBD1
j_call: TRBJ2-5
v_call: TRBV27
clone_size: .
cdr3_nt: TGTGCCAGCAGGCCCCGGGGGACAGGGGAGACCCAGTACTTC
cdr3_aa: CASRPRGTGETQYF

d_call: .
j_call: TRBJ1-1
v_call: TRBV29-1
clone_size: .
cdr3_nt: TGCAGCGTTGAAGCCGCCAACTATGAAGCTTTCTTT
cdr3_aa: CSVEAANYEAFF

d_call: .
j_call: TRBJ2-2
v_call: TRBV29-1
clone_size: .
cdr3_nt: TGCAGCGTTGAAGGGGGGGACAGAAACACCGGGGAGCTGTTTTTT
cdr3_aa: CSVEGGDRNTGELFF

d_call: .
j_call: TRBJ2-6
v_call: TRBV4-1
clone_size: few
cdr3_nt: TGCGCCAGCAGCCAGTCCCCCGGGGCCAACGTCCTGACTTTC
cdr3_aa: CASSQSPGANVLTF

d_call: .
j_call: TRBJ2-3
v_call: TRBV9
clone_size: .
cdr3_nt: TGTGCCAGCAGCCCCCAGATAGGGGGCACAGATACGCAGTATTTT
cdr3_aa: CASSPQIGGTDTQYF

d_call: TRBD1
j_call: TRBJ2-7
v_call: TRBV27
clone_size: .
cdr3_nt: TGTGCCAGCAGGGGGACAGGGGGTTTCGAGCAGTACTTC
cdr3_aa: CASRGTGGFEQYF

d_call: .
j_call: TRBJ2-7
v_call: TRBV30
clone_size: .
cdr3_nt: TGTGCCTGGAGCGGGGGTAACGAGCAGTACTTC
cdr3_aa: CAWSGGNEQYF